The TCR beta chain under discussion was sequenced for a study of blood T cell repertoires in COVID-19. Clones were read by immunoSEQ multiplex PCR, and TCRdb kept only the in-frame ones, dropping some. The sample consists of approximately 290,000 clones, about 80% of them appearing once. The sequence was collected from an older person with COVID-19, enrolled during active disease. Sequenced input: peripheral blood.

This CDR3 reads CASSLGLAGAYEQYF. Written as DNA, the CDR3 is TGTGCCAGCAGCCTAGGACTAGCGGGAGCGTACGAGCAGTACTTC. The V gene is TRBV7-9, the J gene TRBJ2-7; 13 nucleotides line up with TRBD2. CDR1 is SEHNR, CDR2 FQNEAQ, per germline (reference sequence). This CDR3 has 15 amino acids. V lost 5 bases to trimming and J lost 4 bases; unmatched junction nucleotides: 5.